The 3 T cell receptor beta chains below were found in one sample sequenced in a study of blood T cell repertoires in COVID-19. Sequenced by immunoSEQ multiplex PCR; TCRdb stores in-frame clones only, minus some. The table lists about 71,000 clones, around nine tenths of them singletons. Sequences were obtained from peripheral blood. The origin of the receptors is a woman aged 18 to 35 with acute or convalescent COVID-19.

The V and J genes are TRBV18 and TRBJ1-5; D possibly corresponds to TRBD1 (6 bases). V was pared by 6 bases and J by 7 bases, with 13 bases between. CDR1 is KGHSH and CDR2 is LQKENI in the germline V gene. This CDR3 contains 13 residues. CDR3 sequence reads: CASSVDRRQPQHF. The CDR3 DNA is TGTGCCAGCTCGGTCGACAGGAGGCAGCCCCAGCATTTT.

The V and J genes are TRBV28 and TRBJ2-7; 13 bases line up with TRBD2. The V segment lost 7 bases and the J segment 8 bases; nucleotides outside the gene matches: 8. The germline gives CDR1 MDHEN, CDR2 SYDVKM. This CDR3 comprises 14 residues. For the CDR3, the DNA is TGTGCCAGCACCTCAGGGACTAGCGGGATCAAGCAGTACTTC. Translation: CASTSGTSGIKQYF.

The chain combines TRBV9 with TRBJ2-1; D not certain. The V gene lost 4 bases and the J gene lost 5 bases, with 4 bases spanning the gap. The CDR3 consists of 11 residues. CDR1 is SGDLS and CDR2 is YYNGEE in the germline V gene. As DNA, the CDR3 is TGTGCCAGCAGCCAGGACAATGAGCAGTTCTTC. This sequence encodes CASSQDNEQFF.